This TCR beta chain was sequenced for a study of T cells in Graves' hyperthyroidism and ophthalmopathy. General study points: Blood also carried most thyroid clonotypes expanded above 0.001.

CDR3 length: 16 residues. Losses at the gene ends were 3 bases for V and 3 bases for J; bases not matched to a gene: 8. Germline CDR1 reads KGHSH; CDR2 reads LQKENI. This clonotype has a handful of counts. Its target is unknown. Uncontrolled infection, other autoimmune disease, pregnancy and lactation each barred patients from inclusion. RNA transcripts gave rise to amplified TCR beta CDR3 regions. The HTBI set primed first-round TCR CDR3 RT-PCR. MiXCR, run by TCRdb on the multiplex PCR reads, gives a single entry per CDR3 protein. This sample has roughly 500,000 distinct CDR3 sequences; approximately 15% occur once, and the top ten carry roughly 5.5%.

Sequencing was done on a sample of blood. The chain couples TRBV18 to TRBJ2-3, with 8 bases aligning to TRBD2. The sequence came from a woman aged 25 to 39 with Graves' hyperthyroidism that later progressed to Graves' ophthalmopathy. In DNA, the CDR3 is TGTGCCAGCTCACCCCGGGTAGCGGGATTAACAGATACGCAGTATTTT. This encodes CASSPRVAGLTDTQYF.